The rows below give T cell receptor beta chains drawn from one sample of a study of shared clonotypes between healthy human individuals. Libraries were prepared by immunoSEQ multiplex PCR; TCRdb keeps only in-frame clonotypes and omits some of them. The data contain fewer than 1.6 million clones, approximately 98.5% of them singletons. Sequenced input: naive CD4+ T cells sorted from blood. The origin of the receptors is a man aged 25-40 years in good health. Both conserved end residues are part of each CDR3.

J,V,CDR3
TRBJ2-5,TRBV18,CASSPTGDQETQYF
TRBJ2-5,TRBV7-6,CASSLAAGAETQYF
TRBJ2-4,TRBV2,CASSERVAGHRKNIQYF
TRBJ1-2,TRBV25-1,CASSGTATLGYTF
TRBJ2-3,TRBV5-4,CASSPGLASTDTQYF
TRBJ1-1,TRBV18,CASSPYRGLITEAFF
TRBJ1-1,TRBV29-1,CSARQGKQTEAFF
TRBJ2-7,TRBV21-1,CASSKWGLGQGPSEQYF
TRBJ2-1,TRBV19,CASSGGSYNEQFF
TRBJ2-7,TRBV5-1,CASSPFTVRIYEQYF
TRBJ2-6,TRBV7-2,CASSLAGTDSGANVLTF
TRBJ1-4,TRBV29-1,CSVSRGGFGEKLFF
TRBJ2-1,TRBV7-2,CASSDFMAAYNEQFF
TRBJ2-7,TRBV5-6,CASSPQGPYEQYF
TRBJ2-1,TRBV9,CASSVSHLAGYHEQFF
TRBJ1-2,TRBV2,CARNTGESGYTF
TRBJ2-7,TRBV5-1,CASSPSTSAYEQYF
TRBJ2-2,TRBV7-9,CASSLAHGSGNTGELFF
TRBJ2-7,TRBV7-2,CASSLVRENSHEQYF
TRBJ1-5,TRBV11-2,CASSLGENQPQHF
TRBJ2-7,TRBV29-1,CSVESQTGGHEQYF
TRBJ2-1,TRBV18,CASSPPSSGEQFF
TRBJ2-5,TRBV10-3,CAISELQPQETQYF